Listed below are T cell receptor beta chains from one sample, sequenced in a study of brain T cells in children with intractable seizures. TCRdb's copy holds only in-frame clones and misses some; the assay was immunoSEQ multiplex PCR. This table has 95,000 to 120,000 clones, around 94% appearing once. The input for sequencing was peripheral blood, taken at surgery. These receptors all come from a boy under three years old with hemimegalencephaly and intractable seizures. CDR3s include the opening cysteine and the closing phenylalanine or tryptophan.

TRBV5-1	CASSVSGSGGELFF
TRBV3-1/TRBV3-2	CASSQAWQGEVFSDGYTF
TRBV25-1	CASSGTSGRDTGELFF
TRBV7-3	CASSLKGDRPQHF
TRBV15	CATSRGGLAGADEQFF
TRBV28	CASSSIADNQPQHF
TRBV11-2	CASSHPYEQYF
TRBV10-3	CAISEGQVGGPNTEAFF
TRBV12-5	CASGLVRGGGRTNTEAFF
TRBV4-1	CASSQDGPSGRNGYEQYF
TRBV2	CASSEVAGNYGYTF
TRBV5-1	CASSPQTGLGQPQHF
TRBV23-1	CASSHSGTAEKLFF
TRBV6-1	CASSEDTGRQNSPLHF
TRBV10-3	CAISRDRIRAGANVLTF
TRBV19	CASSRTGGFYEQYF
TRBV4-3	CASSLRDRGSEQYF
TRBV10-2	CASSLAVASTDTQYF
TRBV6-5	CASSYGSNTEAFF
TRBV24-1	CATSVAPGMETQYF
TRBV5-6	CASTLAGSGNTIYF
TRBV7-3	CASSLNAWEAGNGELFF
TRBV5-4	CASSIQGGYEQYF
TRBV29-1	CSVGFGYTF
TRBV2	CASSEAGLSEEQYF
TRBV2	CASSPRGGYTEAFF
TRBV5-1	CASSLGTSGGDTQYF
TRBV24-1	CATSDVLAGEYNEQFF
TRBV29-1	CSVAHSYEQYF
TRBV29-1	CSVRRGMTETQYF
TRBV5-3	CARRAREGRTGELFF
TRBV4-2	CASSQGTSGDNEQFF
TRBV11-2	CASSLVGEMGGYTF
TRBV2	CASRASGGGQTQYF
TRBV19	CASSDTPGKPYGYTF
TRBV14	CASSQDLTGYTEAFF
TRBV28	CASSSPLREVTEAFF
TRBV6-2/TRBV6-3	CASSPRLAGEQFF
TRBV3-1/TRBV3-2	CASSSLGNEQYF
TRBV14	CASRQTGVGSPLHF
TRBV20-1	CSASLDREGHARLINEQFF
TRBV28	CASTFLRDRLVEQYF
TRBV9	CASSVGLAGGTDTQYF
TRBV6-5	CASSYSTGNYGYTF
TRBV9	CASSATALAGSTDTQYF
TRBV18	CASSPSGANYGYTF
TRBV27	CASSWDSYGPLHF
TRBV4-1	CASSQNRINYGYTF
TRBV9	CASSVWREGQYF
TRBV12-2	CASRFGVAGVKGNCSPLHF
TRBV4-1	CASSQGTSGSMYEQYF
TRBV7-9	CASSDFKTGPDTQYF
TRBV28	CATDRPYGYTF